Reported below is one TCR beta chain. Its specificity is not known. These data are taken from a study of cytomegalovirus exposure and HLA in healthy donors. Overall study: Genotyping of 300 to 450 donors showed that around 85% belonged to the Caucasian-associated ancestry cluster.

Trimming pared 2 bases from V and 3 bases from J, leaving 7 bases between. The CDR3 extends over 13 amino acids. The germline V gene encodes CDR1 MNHNS and CDR2 SASEGT. Study conclusions and caveats: Most subjects' HLA-A and HLA-B alleles were reportedly predicted from TCR beta sequences. A classifier reportedly called cytomegalovirus status with high sensitivity and specificity.

The PCR employed 60 Vbeta primers together with 13 Jbeta primers. Assay used: immunoSEQ multiplex PCR; TCRdb lists only in-frame clones, some missing. This sample's table has about 140,000 clones. The chain combines TRBV6-1 with TRBJ1-1; D ambiguous. The receptor was isolated from a man between 35 and 55 years old in good health and CMV-seronegative. Sequenced: PBMCs. In DNA form, the CDR3 reads TGTGCCAGCAGTGAAACAAGTGACACTGAAGCTTTCTTT. Translated: CASSETSDTEAFF.